Listed here is a single T cell receptor beta chain. Its specificity is not known. The CDR3 covers 17 residues. The V gene's germline CDR1 is SGHRS and CDR2 YFSETQ. Trimming shortened V by 3 bases and J by 6 bases, and 19 bases separated the two germline ends. Sequencing used immunoSEQ multiplex PCR; TCRdb keeps in-frame clones, though not all of them. The sample includes about 6,600 clones, 75% to 90% of them seen just once. The data are from a study of memory CD8 T cells in hepatitis C reinfection. Study outcomes and limitations: Conclusions on public clonotypes and secondary clearance were not definitive with about 5 donors.

Time point of the sample: pre-reinfection, 55 to 20 weeks before reinfection detection. No in vitro expansion preceded TCR sequencing of the sorted cells. Donors came from people who inject drugs enrolled in HEPCO, Canada. The sequencing input was naive CD8+ T cells sorted from blood. The TCR was taken from a man aged 45 to 65 with hepatitis C virus infection. The J gene is TRBJ1-6, the V gene TRBV5-1; weak D call: TRBD1 (5 bases). CDR3 loop: CASSSGGWTQSNSPLHF. The CDR3 nucleotides read TGCGCCAGCAGCTCGGGCGGTTGGACACAGTCTAATTCACCCCTCCACTTT.